Listed below are T cell receptor beta chains from one sample, sequenced in a study of cytomegalovirus exposure and HLA in healthy donors. Data came from immunoSEQ multiplex PCR; TCRdb stores just in-frame clones and leaves some out. This sample has fewer than 250,000 clones; about three quarters occur once, and the top ten carry around 2.2%. The sequenced sample was PBMCs. Source of these receptors: a young woman in good health and CMV-seropositive. The CDR3 runs from the conserved cysteine through the conserved F or W. A D gene is named only where the DNA matches it firmly. The size field is filled for only some rows; it gives once, few, many or a size class.

d_call	v_call	clone_size	j_call	cdr3_nt	cdr3_aa
-	TRBV9	-	TRBJ1-1	TGTGCCAGCAGCGTAGGACAATCCCGAACCTATTACACTGAAGCTTTCTTT	CASSVGQSRTYYTEAFF
TRBD1	TRBV7-7	-	TRBJ2-7	TGTGCCAGCAGCCCCGGGACAGGGGATACGAAGCAGTACTTC	CASSPGTGDTKQYF
TRBD2	TRBV7-2	-	TRBJ2-1	TGTGCCAGCAGCTTAGTCTTGGGACTAGCGGGGGAGAAGCAGTTCTTC	CASSLVLGLAGEKQFF
TRBD1	TRBV7-3	-	TRBJ2-2	TGTGCCAGCAGCCCCCGGACAGGGTCGCCCGGGGAGCTGTTTTTT	CASSPRTGSPGELFF
-	TRBV5-1	-	TRBJ2-3	TGCGCCAGCAGCTTGACCCGGGTCACAGATACGCAGTATTTT	CASSLTRVTDTQYF
TRBD1	TRBV5-1	once	TRBJ2-7	TGCGCCAGCAGCAGGGTGACAGGGTCCTACGAGCAGTACTTC	CASSRVTGSYEQYF
TRBD1	TRBV2	few	TRBJ1-1	TGTGCGGCTAGGGGGCAAGAAGCTTTCTTT	CAARGQEAFF
TRBD2	TRBV7-2	-	TRBJ2-5	TGTGCCAGCAGCTTAGCGCTCAGTCTGAGCGGGAGGCAGTCAGAGACCCAGTACTTC	CASSLALSLSGRQSETQYF
-	TRBV18	-	TRBJ2-2	TGTGCCAGCTTCCAACCCCGGCCAGGGCACACCGGGGAGCTGTTTTTT	CASFQPRPGHTGELFF
-	TRBV28	-	TRBJ1-1	TGTGCCAGCAGTTTATCTTCCTACGCAGGTATGAACACTGAAGCTTTCTTT	CASSLSSYAGMNTEAFF
TRBD1	TRBV6-4	once	TRBJ2-1	TGTGCCAGCAGTGACCGAGACAGGGGATATAATGAGCAGTTCTTC	CASSDRDRGYNEQFF
-	TRBV18	-	TRBJ2-1	TGTGCCAGCTCACCCAGTTTCGGGGACAATGAGCAGTTCTTC	CASSPSFGDNEQFF
TRBD2	TRBV30	-	TRBJ2-1	TGTGCCTCCACCTCGGAGACTAGCGAATATGCCTACAATGAGCAGTTCTTC	CASTSETSEYAYNEQFF
TRBD1	TRBV7-2	-	TRBJ1-2	TGTGCCAGCAGCTTTAGGGGGCCGGCCTATGGCTACACCTTC	CASSFRGPAYGYTF
TRBD2	TRBV5-6	-	TRBJ2-1	TGTGCCAGCAGCTTGGGGACTAGCGGCTACAATGAGCAGTTCTTC	CASSLGTSGYNEQFF
TRBD1	TRBV2	-	TRBJ1-1	TGTGCCAGCAGTACTACAGGGGGCCAAACTGAAGCTTTCTTT	CASSTTGGQTEAFF
-	TRBV4-2	-	TRBJ1-5	TGTGCCAGCAGCCAAGATGGCAGGTATAGCAATCAGCCCCAGCATTTT	CASSQDGRYSNQPQHF
-	TRBV11-2	-	TRBJ1-2	TGTGCCAGCAGCCAGGACAGAACTAACTATGGCTACACCTTC	CASSQDRTNYGYTF
TRBD1	TRBV19	-	TRBJ1-2	TGTGCCAGTAACCGGGACAGGGGAAACTATGGCTACACCTTC	CASNRDRGNYGYTF
-	TRBV7-9	-	TRBJ1-1	TGTGCCAGCAGGTTAACAGGTGAAGCTTTCTTT	CASRLTGEAFF
-	TRBV4-3	-	TRBJ2-5	TGCGCCAGCAGCCAAGAGGCCAGGGAAGAGACCCAGTACTTC	CASSQEAREETQYF
TRBD1	TRBV7-9	-	TRBJ1-6	TGTGCCAGCAGCGGACAGGGGGCGTTCAATTCACCCCTCCACTTT	CASSGQGAFNSPLHF